Given below is one T cell receptor beta chain in context. This sample is part of a study of blood T cell repertoires in COVID-19. Study context: The samples span acute and convalescent COVID-19 from the United States, Italy and Spain. Sources were T cells, B-cell-depleted T cells, or PBMCs; the material itself was cDNA or gDNA.

Deletions cut 6 bases from V and 3 bases from J, with 26 bases between. Germline V gene sequence: CDR1 MNHNY, CDR2 SVGAGI (reference sequence). This CDR3 is 18 amino acids long. Using immunoSEQ multiplex PCR, the repertoire was profiled, and TCRdb retains in-frame clones only, with some absent. The sample carries tens of thousands of clones, around 90% recorded once. The sample taken for sequencing was peripheral blood. The rearrangement joins TRBV6-6 to TRBJ1-1, with a weak D call TRBD1 (6 bases). The origin of this receptor is a woman aged 80 or over with acute or convalescent COVID-19. The chain's CDR3 is CASRRSQRAGGGDTEAFF. DNA for the CDR3: TGTGCCAGCAGACGATCTCAGCGGGCCGGAGGGGGGGACACTGAAGCTTTCTTT.